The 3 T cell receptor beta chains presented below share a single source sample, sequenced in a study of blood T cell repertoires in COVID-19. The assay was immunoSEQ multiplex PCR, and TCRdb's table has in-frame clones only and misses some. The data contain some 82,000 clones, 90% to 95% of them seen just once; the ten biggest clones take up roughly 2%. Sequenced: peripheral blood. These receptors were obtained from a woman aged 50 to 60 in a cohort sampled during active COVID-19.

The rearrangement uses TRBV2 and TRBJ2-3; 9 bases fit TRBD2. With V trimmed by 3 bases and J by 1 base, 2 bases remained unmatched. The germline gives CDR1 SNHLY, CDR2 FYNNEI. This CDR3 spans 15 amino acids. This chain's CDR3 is CASSDEREGTDTQYF. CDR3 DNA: TGTGCCAGCAGTGATGAGCGGGAGGGCACAGATACGCAGTATTTT. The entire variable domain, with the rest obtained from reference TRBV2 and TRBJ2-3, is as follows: EPEVTQTPSHQVTQMGQEVILRCVPISNHLYFYWYRQILGQKVEFLVSFYNNEISEKSEIFDDQFSVERPDGSNFTLKIRSTKLEDSAMYFCASSDEREGTDTQYFGPGTRLTVL.

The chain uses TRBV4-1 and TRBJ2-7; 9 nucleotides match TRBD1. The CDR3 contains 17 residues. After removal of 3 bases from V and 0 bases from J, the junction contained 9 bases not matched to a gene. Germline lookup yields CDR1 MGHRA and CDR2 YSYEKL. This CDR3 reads CASSHRDRDRASYEQYF. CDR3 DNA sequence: TGCGCCAGCAGCCATCGGGACAGGGACAGGGCCTCCTACGAGCAGTACTTC.

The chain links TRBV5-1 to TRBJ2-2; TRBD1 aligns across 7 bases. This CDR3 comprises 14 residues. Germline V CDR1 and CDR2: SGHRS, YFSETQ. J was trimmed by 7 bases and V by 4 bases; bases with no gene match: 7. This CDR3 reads CASSRGQQFGELFF. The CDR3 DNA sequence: TGCGCCAGCAGCAGGGGACAGCAGTTCGGGGAGCTGTTTTTT.